The 8 T cell receptor beta chains below were found in one sample sequenced in a study of metastatic and nonmetastatic thyroid tumors. TCRdb reanalyzed the PCR reads via MiXCR. Among 30,000 to 35,000 clones listed, about 16% were seen once. Prior to thyroid surgery, none of the patients had received any treatment. Sequencing used blood. Receptor source: a female donor with papillary thyroid cancer or a benign thyroid nodule (not recorded which). Some clones in this sample may be carry-over from other donors' samples.

There are many counts of this clone. The J gene is TRBJ2-3, the V gene TRBV5-1; D unclear. CDR1 SGHRS and CDR2 YFSETQ come from the germline V gene. The CDR3 sequence is 12 residues long. Trimming removed 3 bases at V and 1 base at J, with 3 bases between. The CDR3 DNA follows: TGCGCCAGCAGCTCCCGCACAGATACGCAGTATTTT. Translating it yields CASSSRTDTQYF.

This clone was picked up many times. The genes are TRBV28 and TRBJ2-7, with 8 bases lining up with TRBD1. Per germline, CDR1 MDHEN and CDR2 SYDVKM. The trim removed 2 bases at V and 6 bases at J, leaving 6 bases unmatched. The CDR3 is 14 amino acids. The DNA of the CDR3 is TGTGCCAGCAGTTTACAGGGGGCACTCAGCGAGCAGTACTTC. Translating gives CASSLQGALSEQYF. Filled out from reference TRBV28 and TRBJ2-7, the complete variable domain reads DVKVTQSSRYLVKRTGEKVFLECVQDMDHENMFWYRQDPGLGLRLIYFSYDVKMKEKGDIPEGYSVSREKKERFSLILESASTNQTSMYLCASSLQGALSEQYFGPGTRLTVT.

As for this clone: The germline gene is not matched at one end of the junction; a read error may be the cause. The V gene is TRBV28, the J gene TRBJ2-3; D may be TRBD1 (7 bases). The CDR3 runs 16 residues. In germline, CDR1 is MDHEN, CDR2 SYDVKM. CDR3 DNA: TGTGCCAGCATCCCCCACGCAGGGGGGAGCACAGATACGCAGTACTTT. Translated, it gives CASIPHAGGSTDTQYF.

This clone appeared many times. V and J are TRBV11-1 and TRBJ2-2; 10 bases are shared with TRBD2. J lost 6 bases, V lost 5 bases, and 3 bases had no gene match. Germline V gene data show CDR1 as SGHAT and CDR2 as FQDESV (reference sequence). The CDR3 loop spans 14 amino acids. As DNA, the CDR3 is TGTGCCAGCAGCATTCTAGCGGGAGCCGGGGAGCTGTTTTTT. It yields the protein CASSILAGAGELFF.

This clone was detected many times. The V call is TRBV11-2, the J call TRBJ1-6, with TRBD1 as a possible D gene (6 bases). This CDR3 has 14 amino acids. V lost 5 bases, J lost 4 bases, and 9 bases lay in between. Germline V lookup: CDR1 SGHAT, CDR2 FQNNGV. The CDR3 DNA sequence: TGTGCCAGCAGCCTGACAGGATATAATTCACCCCTCCACTTT. Translating gives CASSLTGYNSPLHF.

This clone was counted many times. The chain joins TRBV6-4 to TRBJ2-6; TRBD1 matches at 7 bases. This CDR3 region has 16 residues. The germline V gene has CDR1 MRHNA and CDR2 SNTAGT. V gave up 3 bases and J gave up 4 bases; unmatched junction bases: 6. The CDR3 here is CASSEAGGRGANVLTF. The CDR3 DNA reads TGTGCCAGCAGTGAAGCAGGGGGAAGAGGGGCCAACGTCCTGACTTTC.

The chain couples TRBV6-2 or TRBV6-3 to TRBJ1-3; D remains unclear. Trimming removed 5 bases from V and 16 bases from J, with 15 bases in between. Germline V gene lookup returns CDR1 MNHEY and CDR2 SVGEGT. The CDR3 totals 11 residues. CDR3 sequence reads: CASSPWTGRYF. DNA of the CDR3: TGTGCCAGCAGTCCTTGGACCGGCCGGTATTTT.

In its sample, this clone was seen many times. The chain is built from TRBV3-1 and TRBJ2-2; no clear D gene. Germline-derived CDR1 and CDR2 are LGHDT and YNNKEL (reference sequence). The CDR3 consists of 14 residues. Trimming left V 0 bases short and J 2 bases short, with 4 bases between. The CDR3 spells CASSQDLNTGELFF. CDR3 bases: TGTGCCAGCAGCCAAGACCTTAACACCGGGGAGCTGTTTTTT.